This TCR beta chain is drawn from a study of T cell responses to AZD1222 COVID-19 vaccine. Germline CDR1 reads SGHTA; CDR2 reads FQGTGA. This CDR3 is built from 15 residues. V lost 5 bases and J lost 3; bases outside the gene matches: 4. Clones were read by immunoSEQ multiplex PCR, and TCRdb kept only the in-frame ones, dropping some. The sample contains approximately 160,000 clones, 80% to 95% of which appear only once. The receptor comes from an adult in good health. Sequenced material: peripheral blood, taken on day 0 of AZD1222 vaccination. The chain employs TRBV7-3 and TRBJ2-1, with 10 positions matching TRBD1. The CDR3 protein is CASSPWTGGYNEQFF. The DNA for the CDR3 is TGTGCCAGCAGCCCTTGGACAGGGGGCTACAATGAGCAGTTCTTC.